A single sample is the source of the 3 T cell receptor beta chains below, sequenced in a study of T-cell memory formation after mild COVID-19. TCRdb recomputed calls from the 5' RACE reads with MiXCR, one row per CDR3 protein. The sample has roughly 120,000 distinct CDR3 sequences, 16% seen once. The sequencing input was PBMCs or a T cell subset sorted from them (not recorded which). The receptors were sampled from an adult woman who had mild COVID-19 (a few samples of this study predate the infection). Cell type and time point are not known.

The chain has TRBV12-3 or TRBV12-4 and TRBJ1-1, with D possibly TRBD1 on 6 matching bases. The CDR3 is 13 residues long. The ends were cut back, 5 bases at V and 1 base at J, with 8 bases in the middle. The CDR3: CASSRDKNTEAFF. The CDR3 DNA reads TGTGCCAGCAGTCGGGACAAGAACACTGAAGCTTTCTTT.

V gene TRBV6-5 combines with J gene TRBJ2-7; 7 positions agree with TRBD1. J lost 0 bases, V lost 1 base, and 6 bases had no gene match. CDR3 length: 16 residues. CDR1 is MNHEY, CDR2 SVGAGI, per germline. The CDR3 reads CASSYLSGQVSYEQYF. The CDR3 bases are TGTGCCAGCAGTTACTTAAGCGGACAGGTCTCCTACGAGCAGTACTTC.

This clonotype was observed once. This chain joins TRBV5-1 and TRBJ1-2; D possibly corresponds to TRBD1 (5 bases). V lost 5 bases and J 1 base, leaving 9 bases between the germline ends. Germline CDR1 reads SGHRS; CDR2 reads YFSETQ. The CDR3 covers 13 residues. Written as DNA, the CDR3 is TGCGCCAGCAGGCGAGACAGTAACTATGGCTACACCTTC. Its translation: CASRRDSNYGYTF.